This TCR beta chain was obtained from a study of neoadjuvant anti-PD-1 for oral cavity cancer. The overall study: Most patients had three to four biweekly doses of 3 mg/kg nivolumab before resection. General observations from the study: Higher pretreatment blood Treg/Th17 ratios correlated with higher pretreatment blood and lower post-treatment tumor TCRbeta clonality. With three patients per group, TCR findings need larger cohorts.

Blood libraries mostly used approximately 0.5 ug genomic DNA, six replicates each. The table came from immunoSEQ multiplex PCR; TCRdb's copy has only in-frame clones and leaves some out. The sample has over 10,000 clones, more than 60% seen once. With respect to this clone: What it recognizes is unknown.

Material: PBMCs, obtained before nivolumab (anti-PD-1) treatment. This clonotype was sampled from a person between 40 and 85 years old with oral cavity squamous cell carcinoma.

The CDR3 protein is CASSPYKDNYGYTF. In DNA, the CDR3 is TGTGCCAGCTCACCATATAAGGATAACTATGGCTACACCTTC. The chain has TRBV18 and TRBJ1-2; D uncertain. CDR3 length: 14 residues. Germline CDR1 reads KGHSH; CDR2 reads LQKENI. V was trimmed by 2 bases and J by 1 base, leaving 8 bases between them.